A selection of T cell receptor beta chains follows, all from one sample in a study of T-cell reconstitution after alpha-beta-depleted transplantation in children. TCRdb used MiXCR to reprocess the PCR reads, holding one entry per CDR3 protein. The sample lists around 680,000 distinct CDR3 sequences, roughly 17% occurring once. The source was PBMCs from the stem cell graft donor, collected from the stem cell graft. Receptors originate from a human donor who donated a stem cell graft to a child with acute myeloid leukemia. CDR3s include the opening cysteine and the closing phenylalanine or tryptophan. The order of the fields is V gene, CDR3 protein.

v_call: TRBV29-1; cdr3_aa: CSVGRDWGGELFF
v_call: TRBV12-3/TRBV12-4; cdr3_aa: CASSTSGVGTEAFF
v_call: TRBV5-1; cdr3_aa: CASSPSADHTEAFF
v_call: TRBV12-3/TRBV12-4; cdr3_aa: CASSYGDGFYEQYF
v_call: TRBV12-3/TRBV12-4; cdr3_aa: CASSSGVWGNTEAFF
v_call: TRBV11-3; cdr3_aa: CASSLAMEAGYTF
v_call: TRBV20-1; cdr3_aa: CSAPKRTGQDPTIYF
v_call: TRBV20-1; cdr3_aa: CSARGTSSGANVLTF
v_call: TRBV20-1; cdr3_aa: CSARDLAGVSNEQFF
v_call: TRBV28; cdr3_aa: CASSFDRDSGNTIYF
v_call: TRBV21-1; cdr3_aa: CASSKIGITYGYTF
v_call: TRBV29-1; cdr3_aa: CSVRQAPKGYTF
v_call: TRBV6-5; cdr3_aa: CASRHGYNGYTF
v_call: TRBV4-3; cdr3_aa: CASSQGTGSWGEETQYF
v_call: TRBV20-1; cdr3_aa: CSASGLEYNEQFF
v_call: TRBV29-1; cdr3_aa: CSVEVKRPDRGGYGYTF
v_call: TRBV30; cdr3_aa: CAWSELQGTDTQYF
v_call: TRBV9; cdr3_aa: CASSVFGGTYNEQFF
v_call: TRBV20-1; cdr3_aa: CSARDIGTGNLLEHISSYEQYF
v_call: TRBV7-9; cdr3_aa: CASSLEASYGYTF
v_call: TRBV6-6; cdr3_aa: CASRIALREEAFF
v_call: TRBV12-3/TRBV12-4; cdr3_aa: CASSEGQLFYNEQFF
v_call: TRBV7-9; cdr3_aa: CASSLSLTGGETQYF
v_call: TRBV9; cdr3_aa: CASRRGGASGTDTQYF
v_call: TRBV20-1; cdr3_aa: CSAEYSGGSPYNEQFF
v_call: TRBV13; cdr3_aa: CASSSEGATEAFF
v_call: TRBV12-3/TRBV12-4; cdr3_aa: CASSFISGGATDTQYF
v_call: TRBV7-2; cdr3_aa: CASSISGANVLTF
v_call: TRBV20-1; cdr3_aa: CSAGGPPNEKLFF
v_call: TRBV10-3; cdr3_aa: CAISESLADTQYF
v_call: TRBV6-1; cdr3_aa: CASSENGYTF
v_call: TRBV25-1; cdr3_aa: CASSADPGHPYGYTF
v_call: TRBV5-6; cdr3_aa: CASSFRTGIGYTF
v_call: TRBV5-1; cdr3_aa: CASSANREGAEAFF
v_call: TRBV4-1; cdr3_aa: CASSQDHRDSIEQYF